Sequencing of this T cell receptor (beta chain) was carried out in a study of regulatory T cells in long-lasting Graves disease. Study-level results: Persistent disease was associated with favored TRBV28 usage and with favored use of TRBJ1-2 and TRBJ2-5.

This clonotype was picked up a small number of times. As yet, its antigen is unknown. The TCR beta library used iRepertoire HTBI primers with Arm-PCR amplification of CDR3. TCRdb re-called the multiplex PCR reads through MiXCR, storing one row per CDR3 protein. The sample holds over 650,000 distinct CDR3 sequences, 30% seen once. The time point was: persistent/refractory GD, antithyroid drugs over 5 years with positive TRAb. The TCR library was prepared using RNA isolated from PBMCs. This CDR3 has 15 amino acids. Germline assignment: CDR1 SEHNR and CDR2 FQNEAQ (reference sequence). The ends lost 2 bases at V and 3 bases at J; junction bases unmatched: 5.

The source is a female donor with Graves disease. This chain uses TRBV7-9 with TRBJ2-7, with TRBD1 matching 9 bases. The sample was peripheral blood mononuclear cells (PBMCs), taken when the disease was refractory, from a patient treated with antithyroid drugs. DNA of the CDR3: TGTGCCAGCAGCTTACCTCCGGGACAGGGCTACGAGCAGTACTTC. It codes for CASSLPPGQGYEQYF.